This T cell receptor (beta chain) originates from a study of siplizumab effects on memory and regulatory T cells. The protocol was immunoSEQ multiplex PCR, while the TCRdb copy is restricted to in-frame clones and leaves out a portion. The repertoire holds about 72,000 clones, with 91% as singletons. About this clone itself: No antigen is known for it.

Study findings and constraints: Contribution to the alloresponse seemed major for naive T cells, which also seemed more diverse than memory cells.

The CDR3 is made up of 13 amino acids. V dropped 7 bases and J dropped 6 bases, with 13 bases sitting between them. Per the germline V gene, CDR1 is ENHRY and CDR2 is SYGVKD. The TCR sequence derives from a human donor in good health. The sequencing sample was made of CD8+ T cells sorted from blood. This chain connects TRBV10-3 to TRBJ1-5, with TRBD1 as a possible D gene (5 bases). CDR3 in DNA: TGTGCCATCAAGGGGCTAGGATCTCAGCCCCAGCATTTT. Translation gives CAIKGLGSQPQHF.